The 22 T cell receptor beta chains listed next were all sequenced from one sample in a study of T cells in Graves' hyperthyroidism and ophthalmopathy. The source material, RNA transcripts, was used to amplify TCR beta CDR3 regions. The TCR CDR3 was amplified in a first-round RT-PCR using the HTBI primer set. TCRdb ran MiXCR on the multiplex PCR reads and lists one entry per CDR3 protein. The sample has about 840,000 distinct CDR3 sequences, roughly 37% seen once. The sample taken for sequencing was blood. The receptor set was obtained from a man between 18 and 29 years old with Graves' hyperthyroidism.

This clonotype was seen only a few times. The rearrangement links TRBV20-1 to TRBJ2-5, with D maybe TRBD2 (5 bases). The germline gives CDR1 DFQATT, CDR2 SNEGSKA (reference sequence). This CDR3 has 12 residues. Trimming removed 5 bases at V and 4 bases at J, with 11 bases between. The CDR3 region is CSAAEGGETQYF. The CDR3 bases are TGCAGTGCTGCTGAGGGCGGAGAGACCCAGTACTTC.

The V call is TRBV29-1, the J call TRBJ2-7, with D perhaps matching TRBD2 (6 bases). The CDR3 sequence is 13 residues long. Germline values: CDR1 SQVTM, CDR2 ANQGSEA. V lost 3 bases and J 0 bases, leaving 9 bases between the germline ends. The CDR3 sequence: CSVDAGSSYEQYF. Written as DNA, the CDR3 is TGCAGCGTTGATGCCGGGAGCTCCTACGAGCAGTACTTC.

The sample holds a few counts of this clonotype. The chain has TRBV6-1 and TRBJ1-6; no firm D call. Per the germline V gene, CDR1 is MNHNS and CDR2 is SASEGT. This CDR3 is built from 16 residues. V was shortened by 4 bases and J by 1 base, with 11 bases between the two germline ends. The DNA of the CDR3 is TGTGCCAGCAGTGTCCTGAGGAGGTCCTATAATTCACCCCTCCACTTT. It specifies CASSVLRRSYNSPLHF.

This clonotype was counted ten times or more. The V and J genes are TRBV15 and TRBJ1-4; the D is unclear. The CDR3 contains 13 residues. V lost 5 bases and J lost 8, with 12 bases in between. The germline V gene encodes CDR1 LNHNV and CDR2 YYDKDF (reference sequence). The CDR3 protein is CATSVRLGEKLFF. For the CDR3, the DNA is TGTGCCACCAGCGTCCGACTAGGCGAAAAACTGTTTTTT.

The rearrangement uses TRBV15 and TRBJ2-7; TRBD1 is a possible D gene (5 bases). V lost 5 bases, J lost 2 bases, and 13 bases lay in between. From germline, CDR1 is LNHNV and CDR2 YYDKDF (reference sequence). The CDR3 spans 14 residues. CDR3 coding DNA: TGTGCCACCAGCCGACAAGGGGCTCCCTACGAGCAGTACTTC. Amino acids: CATSRQGAPYEQYF.

V is TRBV2 and J is TRBJ2-5, with 8 bases that match TRBD2. V dropped 5 bases and J dropped 3; count of bases not matched to a gene: 5. CDR3 length equals 14 residues. Germline lookup yields CDR1 SNHLY and CDR2 FYNNEI. The CDR3 sequence is CASSYGGEEETQYF. DNA of the CDR3: TGTGCCAGCAGTTACGGGGGGGAGGAAGAGACCCAGTACTTC. The full variable domain, rest sourced from reference TRBV2 and TRBJ2-5, is EPEVTQTPSHQVTQMGQEVILRCVPISNHLYFYWYRQILGQKVEFLVSFYNNEISEKSEIFDDQFSVERPDGSNFTLKIRSTKLEDSAMYFCASSYGGEEETQYFGPGTRLLVL.

Comment on this clonotype: The final CDR3 position lacks the conserved phenylalanine or tryptophan, pointing to a likely read error. The limits of the CDR3 on the DNA are not certain, so only TCRdb's listed CDR3 is given. This chain uses TRBV2 with TRBJ2-2; the DNA was not used to check the table's D call, TRBD1. Germline V lookup: CDR1 SNHLY, CDR2 FYNNEI. The CDR3 is 8 residues long, ends included. The CDR3 loop is CASSGGIL.

V usage is TRBV19 and J usage is TRBJ1-2; TRBD1 matches 7 bases. This CDR3 spans 17 amino acids. Germline values: CDR1 LNHDA, CDR2 SQIVND (reference sequence). V lost 1 base, J lost 3 bases, and 11 bases stayed unmatched. CDR3 coding DNA: TGTGCCAGTAGTATAGCACCCGACAGGGTGATCTACTATGGCTACACCTTC. This sequence encodes CASSIAPDRVIYYGYTF.

The chain couples TRBV19 to TRBJ1-1; unclear D gene. Germline V lookup: CDR1 LNHDA, CDR2 SQIVND (reference sequence). Trimming shortened V by 7 bases and J by 3 bases, and 15 bases separated the two germline ends. The CDR3 loop spans 14 amino acids. The CDR3 loop is CASISPTAYTEAFF. In DNA, the CDR3 is TGTGCCAGTATTTCACCCACAGCTTACACTGAAGCTTTCTTT.

This clonotype occurred many times. CDR3 DNA: TGTGCCAGCAGCTTAGCGGGACAGCGCTCCTACGAGCAGTACTTC. The encoded protein is CASSLAGQRSYEQYF. This chain joins TRBV7-9 and TRBJ2-7; 7 bases match TRBD1. Trimming cost V 0 bases and J 0 bases; bases outside gene matches: 2. The CDR3 has 15 residues. CDR1 and CDR2 from the germline V gene are SEHNR and FQNEAQ (reference sequence).

The chain is built from TRBV29-1 and TRBJ2-2; the D gene could be TRBD1 or TRBD2 (5 bases each). The CDR3 loop spans 14 amino acids. With 4 bases removed from V and 6 bases from J, the gap between germline ends came to 15 bases. Germline assignment: CDR1 SQVTM and CDR2 ANQGSEA. CDR3 residues: CSVVGTLGSGELFF. The CDR3 DNA is TGCAGCGTTGTGGGGACCCTAGGATCCGGGGAGCTGTTTTTT.

This clonotype was counted a single time. V is TRBV9 and J is TRBJ2-2; 16 bases fit TRBD2. Trimming at V came to 4 bases and at J to 0 bases, leaving 3 bases not matched to a gene. Germline V lookup: CDR1 SGDLS, CDR2 YYNGEE. The CDR3 spans 18 residues. The CDR3 spells CASSFGTSGGANTGELFF. As DNA, the CDR3 is TGTGCCAGCAGCTTCGGGACTAGCGGGGGGGCGAACACCGGGGAGCTGTTTTTT.

This clonotype has a handful of counts. The rearrangement joins TRBV20-1 to TRBJ2-2, with TRBD2 matching 14 bases. J lost 4 bases, V lost 3 bases, and 4 bases had no gene match. Germline V gene sequence: CDR1 DFQATT, CDR2 SNEGSKA (reference sequence). This CDR3 comprises 16 residues. The CDR3 protein is CSASRLAGGATGELFF. CDR3 DNA: TGCAGTGCTAGCCGACTAGCGGGAGGGGCCACCGGGGAGCTGTTTTTT.

V usage is TRBV7-2 and J usage is TRBJ2-3; D is undetermined. This CDR3 spans 12 amino acids. Trimming removed 8 bases at V and 6 bases at J, with 12 bases between. Germline V gives CDR1 SGHTA, CDR2 FQGNSA. CDR3 sequence (DNA): TGTGCCAGCTCACTCTCGGTGGATACGCAGTATTTT. Its protein is CASSLSVDTQYF.

The chain couples TRBV6-1 to TRBJ2-7; tentatively, D is TRBD1 (5 bases). V was shortened by 5 bases and J by 6 bases, with 14 bases between the two germline ends. This CDR3 has 13 amino acids. Germline lookup yields CDR1 MNHNS and CDR2 SASEGT. The CDR3 protein is CASSTSGAVEQYF. The CDR3 DNA reads as TGTGCCAGCAGTACGTCTGGGGCCGTCGAGCAGTACTTC.

The chain employs TRBV12-3 or TRBV12-4 and TRBJ1-2; maybe TRBD1 (6 bases). V was pared by 6 bases and J by 0 bases, with 17 bases between. This CDR3 region has 16 residues. The DNA for the CDR3 is TGTGCCAGCAGAACCTCCACAGGGACTCCTAACTATGGCTACACCTTC. As protein: CASRTSTGTPNYGYTF.

The chain has TRBV2 and TRBJ2-2; D tentatively fits TRBD1 or TRBD2 (5 bases each). V shed 5 bases and J shed 1 base, with 11 bases lying between them. The V gene's germline CDR1 is SNHLY and CDR2 FYNNEI. This CDR3 contains 15 residues. The CDR3 nucleotides read TGTGCCAGCAGTTACGGGACGAGGAACACCGGGGAGCTGTTTTTT. It codes for CASSYGTRNTGELFF.

This clonotype came up many times. The V and J genes are TRBV25-1 and TRBJ1-6, with 9 bases aligning to TRBD1. Trimming cost V 6 bases and J 10 bases; bases outside gene matches: 7. Germline lookup yields CDR1 MGHDK and CDR2 SYGVNS. The CDR3 consists of 14 residues. CDR3 residues: CASRPGTGTSPLHF. The CDR3 DNA is TGTGCCAGCAGACCCGGGACAGGGACCTCACCCCTCCACTTT.

In its sample, this clonotype was seen many times. The gene calls are TRBV19 and TRBJ1-6, with D maybe TRBD1 (5 bases). The CDR3 runs 13 residues. V was pared by 3 bases and J by 10 bases, with 10 bases between. The germline V gene encodes CDR1 LNHDA and CDR2 SQIVND (reference sequence). CDR3 bases: TGTGCCAGTAGTATTGACAGATCCTCACCCCTCCACTTT. It is translated as CASSIDRSSPLHF.

This chain joins TRBV6-5 and TRBJ2-7; D unclear. The CDR3 is made up of 13 amino acids. Per the germline V gene, CDR1 is MNHEY and CDR2 is SVGAGI. Trimming took off 7 bases at V and 0 bases at J, with 10 bases between the two ends. The CDR3 nucleotides are TGTGCCAGCACCTATAGCTACTCCTACGAGCAGTACTTC. This encodes CASTYSYSYEQYF.

This clonotype was seen repeatedly, ten times or more. The chain carries TRBV10-3 and TRBJ2-2, with TRBD1 identical over 9 bases. Germline trimming cut 6 bases from V and 2 bases from J; bases unmatched to any gene: 7. Germline V gene lookup returns CDR1 ENHRY and CDR2 SYGVKD. The CDR3 extends over 16 amino acids. The CDR3, as DNA: TGTGCCATCAGGCCGGGACAGGGCAAAAACACCGGGGAGCTGTTTTTT. The encoded protein is CAIRPGQGKNTGELFF.

This clonotype was recorded a few times. The J gene is TRBJ2-5, the V gene TRBV4-3; D unclear. The germline CDR1 and CDR2 sequences are LGHNA and YSLEER. V gave up 0 bases and J gave up 5 bases, with 13 bases separating them. The CDR3 totals 15 residues. Here the CDR3 DNA reads TGCGCCAGCAGCCAAGAGGACGGACCCCCTGAGACCCAGTACTTC. This gives the protein CASSQEDGPPETQYF.